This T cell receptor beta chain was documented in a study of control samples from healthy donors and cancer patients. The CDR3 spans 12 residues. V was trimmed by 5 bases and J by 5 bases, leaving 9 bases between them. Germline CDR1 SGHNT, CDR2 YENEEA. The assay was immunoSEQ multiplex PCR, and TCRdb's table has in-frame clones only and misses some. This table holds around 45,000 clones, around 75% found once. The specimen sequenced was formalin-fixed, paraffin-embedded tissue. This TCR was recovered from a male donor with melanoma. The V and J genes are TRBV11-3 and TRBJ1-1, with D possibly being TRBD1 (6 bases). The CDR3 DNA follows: TGTGCCAGCAGCCCAGGGACAACTGAAGCTTTCTTT. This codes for CASSPGTTEAFF. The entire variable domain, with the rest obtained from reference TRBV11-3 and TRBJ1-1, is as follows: EAGVVQSPRYKIIEKKQPVAFWCNPISGHNTLYWYLQNLGQGPELLIRYENEEAVDDSQLPKDRFSAERLKGVDSTLKIQPAELGDSAVYLCASSPGTTEAFFGQGTRLTVV.